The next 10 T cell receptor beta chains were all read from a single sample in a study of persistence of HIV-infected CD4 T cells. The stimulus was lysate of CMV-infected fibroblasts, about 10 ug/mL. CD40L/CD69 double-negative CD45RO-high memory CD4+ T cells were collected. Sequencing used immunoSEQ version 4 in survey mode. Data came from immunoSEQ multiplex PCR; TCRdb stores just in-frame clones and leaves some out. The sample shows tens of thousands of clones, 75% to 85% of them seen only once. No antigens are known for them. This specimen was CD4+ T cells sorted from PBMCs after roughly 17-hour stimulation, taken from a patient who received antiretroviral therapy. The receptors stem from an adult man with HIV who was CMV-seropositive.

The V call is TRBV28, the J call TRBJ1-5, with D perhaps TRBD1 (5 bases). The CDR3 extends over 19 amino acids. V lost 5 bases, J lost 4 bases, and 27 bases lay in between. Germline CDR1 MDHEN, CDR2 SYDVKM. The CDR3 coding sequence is TGTGCCAGCAGTCTAGGATTCCGGGACGTCAAACGAGGGAATCAGCCCCAGCATTTT. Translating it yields CASSLGFRDVKRGNQPQHF.

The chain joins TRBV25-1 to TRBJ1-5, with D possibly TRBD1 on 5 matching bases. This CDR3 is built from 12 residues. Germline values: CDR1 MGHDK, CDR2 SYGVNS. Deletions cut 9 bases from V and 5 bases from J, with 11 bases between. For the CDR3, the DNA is TGTGCCAGTGGACACGACGATCAGCCCCAGCATTTT. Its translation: CASGHDDQPQHF.

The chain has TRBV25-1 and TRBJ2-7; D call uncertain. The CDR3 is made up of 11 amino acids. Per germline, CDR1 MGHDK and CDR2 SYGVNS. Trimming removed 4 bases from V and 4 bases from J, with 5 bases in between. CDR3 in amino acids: CASSGRYEQYF. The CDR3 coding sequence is TGTGCCAGCAGTGGCAGATACGAGCAGTACTTC.

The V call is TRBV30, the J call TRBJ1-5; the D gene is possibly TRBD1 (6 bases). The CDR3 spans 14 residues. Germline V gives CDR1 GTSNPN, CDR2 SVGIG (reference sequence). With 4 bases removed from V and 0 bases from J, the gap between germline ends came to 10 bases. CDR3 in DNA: TGTGCCTGGACGGGACAAAATAGCAATCAGCCCCAGCATTTT. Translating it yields CAWTGQNSNQPQHF.

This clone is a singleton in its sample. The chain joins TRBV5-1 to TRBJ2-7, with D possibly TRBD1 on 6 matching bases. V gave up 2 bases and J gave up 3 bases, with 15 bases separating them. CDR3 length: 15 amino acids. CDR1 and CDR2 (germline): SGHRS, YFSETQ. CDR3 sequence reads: CASSLTRDNLYEQYF. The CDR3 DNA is TGCGCCAGCAGCTTAACCCGGGACAATCTCTACGAGCAGTACTTC.

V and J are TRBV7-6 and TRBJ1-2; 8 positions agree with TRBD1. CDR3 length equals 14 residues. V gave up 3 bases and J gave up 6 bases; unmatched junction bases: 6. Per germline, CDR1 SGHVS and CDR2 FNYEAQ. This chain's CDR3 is CASSFTGGVHGYTF. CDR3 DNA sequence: TGTGCCAGCAGCTTTACAGGGGGGGTCCATGGCTACACCTTC.

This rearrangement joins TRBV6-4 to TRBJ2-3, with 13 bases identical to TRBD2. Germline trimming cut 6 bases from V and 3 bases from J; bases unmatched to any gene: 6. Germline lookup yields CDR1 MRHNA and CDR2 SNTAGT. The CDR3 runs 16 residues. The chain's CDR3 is CASRLLAGGGTDTQYF. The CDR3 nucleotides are TGTGCCAGCAGGCTACTAGCGGGGGGGGGAACAGATACGCAGTATTTT.

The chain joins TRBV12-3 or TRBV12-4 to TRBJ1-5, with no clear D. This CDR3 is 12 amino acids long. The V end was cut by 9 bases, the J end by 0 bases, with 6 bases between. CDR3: CASSYSNQPQHF. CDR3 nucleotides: TGTGCCAGTTCCTATAGCAATCAGCCCCAGCATTTT.

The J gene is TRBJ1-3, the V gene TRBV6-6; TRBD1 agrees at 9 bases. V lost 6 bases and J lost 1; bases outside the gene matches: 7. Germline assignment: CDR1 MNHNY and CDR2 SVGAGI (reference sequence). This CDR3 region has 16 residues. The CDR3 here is CASSLQGAGSGNTIYF. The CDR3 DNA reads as TGTGCCAGCAGCTTACAGGGGGCCGGATCTGGAAACACCATATATTTT.

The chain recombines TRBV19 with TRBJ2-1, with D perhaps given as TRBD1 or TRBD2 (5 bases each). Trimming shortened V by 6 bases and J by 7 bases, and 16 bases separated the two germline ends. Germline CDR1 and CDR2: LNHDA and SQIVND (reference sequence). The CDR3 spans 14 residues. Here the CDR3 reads CASSLEGPLNEQFF. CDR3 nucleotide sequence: TGTGCCAGTAGCCTAGAGGGGCCGCTAAATGAGCAGTTCTTC.